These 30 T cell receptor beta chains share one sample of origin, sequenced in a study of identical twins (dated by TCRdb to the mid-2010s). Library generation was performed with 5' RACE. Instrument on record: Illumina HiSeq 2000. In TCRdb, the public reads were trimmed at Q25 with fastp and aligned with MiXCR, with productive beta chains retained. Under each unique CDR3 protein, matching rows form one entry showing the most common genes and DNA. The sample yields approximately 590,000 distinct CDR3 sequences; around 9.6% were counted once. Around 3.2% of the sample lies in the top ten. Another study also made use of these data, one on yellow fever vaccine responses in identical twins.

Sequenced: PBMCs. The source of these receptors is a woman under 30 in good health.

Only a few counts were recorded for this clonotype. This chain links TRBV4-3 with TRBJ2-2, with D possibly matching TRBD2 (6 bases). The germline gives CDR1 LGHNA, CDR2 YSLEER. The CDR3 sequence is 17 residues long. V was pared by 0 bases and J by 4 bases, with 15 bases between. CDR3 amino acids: CASSQDLSQGGTGELFF. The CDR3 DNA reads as TGCGCCAGCAGCCAAGATCTGTCCCAGGGAGGCACCGGGGAGCTGTTTTTT.

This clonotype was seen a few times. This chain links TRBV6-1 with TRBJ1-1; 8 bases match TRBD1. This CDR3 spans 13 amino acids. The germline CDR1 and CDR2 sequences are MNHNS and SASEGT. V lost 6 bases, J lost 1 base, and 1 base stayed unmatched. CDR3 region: CASRQGGNTEAFF. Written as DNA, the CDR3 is TGTGCCAGCAGACAGGGGGGGAACACTGAAGCTTTCTTT.

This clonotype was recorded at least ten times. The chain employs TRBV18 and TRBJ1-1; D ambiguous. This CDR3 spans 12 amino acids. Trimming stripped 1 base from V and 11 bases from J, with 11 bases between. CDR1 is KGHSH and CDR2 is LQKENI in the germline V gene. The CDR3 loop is CASSPREGEAFF. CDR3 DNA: TGTGCCAGCTCACCACGGGAAGGAGAGGCTTTCTTT. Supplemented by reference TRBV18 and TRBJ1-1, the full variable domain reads NAGVMQNPRHLVRRRGQEARLRCSPMKGHSHVYWYRQLPEEGLKFMVYLQKENIIDESGMPKERFSAEFPKEGPSILRIQQVVRGDSAAYFCASSPREGEAFFGQGTRLTVV.

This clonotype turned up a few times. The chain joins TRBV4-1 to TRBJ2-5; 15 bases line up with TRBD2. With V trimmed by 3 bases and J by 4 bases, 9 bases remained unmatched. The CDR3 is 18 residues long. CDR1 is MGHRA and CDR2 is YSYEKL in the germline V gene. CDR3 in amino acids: CASSHINLGLAGGETQYF. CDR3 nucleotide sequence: TGCGCCAGCAGCCATATAAACCTGGGACTAGCGGGAGGAGAGACCCAGTACTTC.

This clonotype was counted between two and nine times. CDR3 nucleotides: TGTGCCAGCAGCTTCAGGGGGCTCGCCGGGGAGCTGTTTTTT. Translating gives CASSFRGLAGELFF. The V call is TRBV7-2, the J call TRBJ2-2, with TRBD1 matching over 8 bases. Germline-derived CDR1 and CDR2 are SGHTA and FQGNSA. CDR3 length: 14 amino acids. V was clipped by 3 bases and J by 6 bases; unmatched bases: 3.

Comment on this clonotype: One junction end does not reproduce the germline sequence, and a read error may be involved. CDR3: CSARVSGGLSNEQFF. The CDR3 bases are TGCAGTGCCAGAGTTAGCGGGGGCCTATCCAATGAGCAGTTCTTC. The chain has TRBV20-1 and TRBJ2-1, with 9 nucleotides matching TRBD2. The CDR3 is 15 residues long. The germline V gene encodes CDR1 DFQATT and CDR2 SNEGSKA (reference sequence).

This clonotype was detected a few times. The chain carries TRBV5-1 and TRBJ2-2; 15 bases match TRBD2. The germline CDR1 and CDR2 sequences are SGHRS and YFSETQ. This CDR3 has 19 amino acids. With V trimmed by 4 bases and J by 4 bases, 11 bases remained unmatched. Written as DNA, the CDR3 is TGCGCCAGCAGCCCGGGACTAGCGGGGGGCCGTCGGTCCACCGGGGAGCTGTTTTTT. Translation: CASSPGLAGGRRSTGELFF.

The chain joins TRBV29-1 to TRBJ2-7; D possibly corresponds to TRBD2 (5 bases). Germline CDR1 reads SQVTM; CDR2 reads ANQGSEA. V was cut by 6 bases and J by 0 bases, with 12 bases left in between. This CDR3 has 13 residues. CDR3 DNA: TGCAGCGTGGCCCGCACTAGCTCCTACGAGCAGTACTTC. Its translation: CSVARTSSYEQYF.

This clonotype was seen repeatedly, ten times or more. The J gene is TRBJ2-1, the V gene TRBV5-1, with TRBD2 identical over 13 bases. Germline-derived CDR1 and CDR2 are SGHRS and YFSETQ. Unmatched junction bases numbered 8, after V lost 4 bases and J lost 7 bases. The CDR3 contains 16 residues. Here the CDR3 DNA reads TGCGCCAGCAGCCCTGGACTAGCGGGGGTTAGGAATGAGCAGTTCTTC. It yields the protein CASSPGLAGVRNEQFF.

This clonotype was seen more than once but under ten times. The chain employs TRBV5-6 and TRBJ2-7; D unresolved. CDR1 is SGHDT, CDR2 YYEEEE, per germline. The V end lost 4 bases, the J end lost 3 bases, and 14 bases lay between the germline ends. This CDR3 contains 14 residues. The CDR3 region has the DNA TGTGCCAGCAGCGACGTGGGCAGATTCTACGAGCAGTACTTC. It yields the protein CASSDVGRFYEQYF. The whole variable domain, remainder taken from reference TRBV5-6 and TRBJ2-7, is DAGVTQSPTHLIKTRGQQVTLRCSPKSGHDTVSWYQQALGQGPQFIFQYYEEEERQRGNFPDRFSGHQFPNYSSELNVNALLLGDSALYLCASSDVGRFYEQYFGPGTRLTVT.

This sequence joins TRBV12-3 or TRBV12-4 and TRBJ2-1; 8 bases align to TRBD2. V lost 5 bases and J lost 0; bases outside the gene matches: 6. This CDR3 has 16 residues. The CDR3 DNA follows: TGTGCCAGCAGTGTCATAGCGGGAAGCTCCTACAATGAGCAGTTCTTC. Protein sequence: CASSVIAGSSYNEQFF.

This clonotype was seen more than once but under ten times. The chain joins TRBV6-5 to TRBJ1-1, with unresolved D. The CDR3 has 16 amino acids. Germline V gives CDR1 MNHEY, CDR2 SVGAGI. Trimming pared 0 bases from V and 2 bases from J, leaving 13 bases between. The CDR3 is CASSYSFGQANTEAFF. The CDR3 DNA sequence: TGTGCCAGCAGTTACTCGTTTGGGCAAGCAAACACTGAAGCTTTCTTT.

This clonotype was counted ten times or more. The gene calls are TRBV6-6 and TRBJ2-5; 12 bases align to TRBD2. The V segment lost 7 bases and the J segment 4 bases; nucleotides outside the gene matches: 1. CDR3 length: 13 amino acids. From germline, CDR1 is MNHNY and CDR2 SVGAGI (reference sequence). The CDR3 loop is CASTSGGVETQYF. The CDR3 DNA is TGTGCCAGCACTAGCGGGGGGGTAGAGACCCAGTACTTC.

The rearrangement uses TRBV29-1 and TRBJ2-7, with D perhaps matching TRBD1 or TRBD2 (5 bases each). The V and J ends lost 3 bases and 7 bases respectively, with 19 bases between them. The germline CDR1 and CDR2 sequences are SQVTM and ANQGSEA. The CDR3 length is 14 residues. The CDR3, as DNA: TGCAGCGTTGATCCCACAGGCCCACCGGGAGAGCAGTACTTC. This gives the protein CSVDPTGPPGEQYF.

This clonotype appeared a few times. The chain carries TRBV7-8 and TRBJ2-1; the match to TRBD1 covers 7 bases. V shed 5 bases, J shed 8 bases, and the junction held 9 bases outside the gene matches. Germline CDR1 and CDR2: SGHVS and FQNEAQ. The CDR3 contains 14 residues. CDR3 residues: CASSRGGQSHEQFF. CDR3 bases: TGTGCCAGCAGCCGAGGGGGACAGTCTCATGAGCAGTTCTTC.

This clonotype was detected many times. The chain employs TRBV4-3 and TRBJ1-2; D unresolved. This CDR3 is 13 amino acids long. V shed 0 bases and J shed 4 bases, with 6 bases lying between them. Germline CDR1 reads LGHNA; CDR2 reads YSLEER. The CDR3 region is CASSQEGGYGYTF. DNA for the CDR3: TGCGCCAGCAGCCAAGAGGGCGGCTATGGCTACACCTTC.

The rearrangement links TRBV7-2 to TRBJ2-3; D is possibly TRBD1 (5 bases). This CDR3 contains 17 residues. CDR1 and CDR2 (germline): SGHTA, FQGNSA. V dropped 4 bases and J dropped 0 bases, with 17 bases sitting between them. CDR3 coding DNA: TGTGCCAGCAGCTACCCTCTTGGGCAGGGTAGCACAGATACGCAGTATTTT. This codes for CASSYPLGQGSTDTQYF. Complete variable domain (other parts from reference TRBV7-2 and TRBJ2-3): GAGVSQSPSNKVTEKGKDVELRCDPISGHTALYWYRQSLGQGLEFLIYFQGNSAPDKSGLPSDRFSAERTGGSVSTLTIQRTQQEDSAVYLCASSYPLGQGSTDTQYFGPGTRLTVL.

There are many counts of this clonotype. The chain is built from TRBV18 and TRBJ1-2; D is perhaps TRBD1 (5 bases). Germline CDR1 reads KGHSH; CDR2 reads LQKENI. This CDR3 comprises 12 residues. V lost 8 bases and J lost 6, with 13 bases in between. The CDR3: CASSPRGDGYTF. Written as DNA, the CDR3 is TGTGCCAGCAGCCCCAGAGGGGATGGCTACACCTTC.

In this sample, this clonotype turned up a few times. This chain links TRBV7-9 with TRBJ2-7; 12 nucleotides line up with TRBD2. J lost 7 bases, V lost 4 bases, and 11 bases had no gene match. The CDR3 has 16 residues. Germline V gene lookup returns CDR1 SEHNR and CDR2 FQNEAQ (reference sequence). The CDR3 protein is CASSSTSGGSAREQYF. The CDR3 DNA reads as TGTGCCAGCAGCTCGACTAGCGGGGGCTCCGCTCGGGAGCAGTACTTC.

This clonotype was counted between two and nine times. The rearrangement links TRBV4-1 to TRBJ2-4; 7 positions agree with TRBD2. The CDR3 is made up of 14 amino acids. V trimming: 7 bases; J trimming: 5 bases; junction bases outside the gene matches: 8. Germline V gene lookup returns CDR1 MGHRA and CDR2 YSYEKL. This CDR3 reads CASKPGTTENIQYF. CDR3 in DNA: TGCGCCAGCAAACCCGGGACTACAGAAAACATTCAGTACTTC.

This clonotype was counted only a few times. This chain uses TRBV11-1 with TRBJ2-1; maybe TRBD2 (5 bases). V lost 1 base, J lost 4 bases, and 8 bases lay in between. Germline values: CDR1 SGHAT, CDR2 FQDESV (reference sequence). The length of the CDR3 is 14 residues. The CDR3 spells CASSLGRRYNEQFF. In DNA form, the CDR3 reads TGTGCCAGCAGCTTAGGTAGGAGGTACAATGAGCAGTTCTTC.

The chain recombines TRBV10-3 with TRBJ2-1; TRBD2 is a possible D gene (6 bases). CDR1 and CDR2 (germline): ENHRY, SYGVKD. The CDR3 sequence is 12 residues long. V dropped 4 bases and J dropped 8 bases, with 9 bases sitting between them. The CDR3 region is CAISVGGDEQFF. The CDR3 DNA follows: TGTGCCATCAGTGTAGGCGGGGATGAGCAGTTCTTC.

CDR3 region: CASSEGYGTYEQYF. The CDR3 coding sequence is TGCGCCAGCAGTGAAGGCTACGGAACCTACGAGCAGTACTTC. The chain carries TRBV10-1 and TRBJ2-7; D gene uncertain. The CDR3 is 14 amino acids. Germline V gene lookup returns CDR1 WNHNN and CDR2 SYGVQD (reference sequence). Trimming shortened V by 3 bases and J by 2 bases, and 11 bases separated the two germline ends.

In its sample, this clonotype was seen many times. CDR3 bases: TGTGCCAGCAGCTTAGAGGGAGGATCCACAGATACGCAGTATTTT. Residues: CASSLEGGSTDTQYF. The chain joins TRBV7-2 to TRBJ2-3; tentatively, D is TRBD2 (6 bases). V lost 1 base and J 2 bases, leaving 10 bases between the germline ends. This CDR3 has 15 residues. CDR1 SGHTA and CDR2 FQGNSA come from the germline V gene.

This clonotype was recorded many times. Here the CDR3 DNA reads TGTGCCAGCAGTTACCTTCAGTCTAGCGGGAACACAGATACGCAGTATTTT. Translating it yields CASSYLQSSGNTDTQYF. This chain connects TRBV6-2 or TRBV6-3 to TRBJ2-3, with 9 bases aligning to TRBD2. The V gene end was trimmed by 2 bases and the J gene end by 2 bases; junction bases not matched to a gene: 8. CDR1 is MNHEY and CDR2 is SVGEGT in the germline V gene. CDR3 size: 17 residues.

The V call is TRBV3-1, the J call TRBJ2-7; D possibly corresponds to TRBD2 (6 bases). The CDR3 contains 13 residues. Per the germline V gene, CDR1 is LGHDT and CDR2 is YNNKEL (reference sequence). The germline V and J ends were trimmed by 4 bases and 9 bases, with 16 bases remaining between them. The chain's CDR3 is CASSRFGGLGQYF. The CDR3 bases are TGTGCCAGCAGCCGGTTCGGGGGATTGGGGCAGTACTTC.

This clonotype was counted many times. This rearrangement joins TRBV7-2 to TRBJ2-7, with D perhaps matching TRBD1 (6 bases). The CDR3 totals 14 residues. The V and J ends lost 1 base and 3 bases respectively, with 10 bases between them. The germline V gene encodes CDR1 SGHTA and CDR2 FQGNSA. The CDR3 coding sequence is TGTGCCAGCAGCTTAGGACAGGCGTACTACGAGCAGTACTTC. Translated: CASSLGQAYYEQYF.

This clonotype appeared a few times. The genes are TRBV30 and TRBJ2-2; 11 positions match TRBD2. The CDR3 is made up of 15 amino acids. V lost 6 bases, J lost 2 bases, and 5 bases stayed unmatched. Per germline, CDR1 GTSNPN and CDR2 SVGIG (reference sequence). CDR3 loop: CACKTSGSNTGELFF. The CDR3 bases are TGTGCCTGCAAAACTAGCGGGAGTAACACCGGGGAGCTGTTTTTT.

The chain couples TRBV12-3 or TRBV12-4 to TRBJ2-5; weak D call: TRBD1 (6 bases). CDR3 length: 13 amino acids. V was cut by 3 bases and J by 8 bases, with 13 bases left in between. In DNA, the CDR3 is TGTGCCAGCAGTTTTTCAGGGGTGGCAACCCAGTACTTC. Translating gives CASSFSGVATQYF.

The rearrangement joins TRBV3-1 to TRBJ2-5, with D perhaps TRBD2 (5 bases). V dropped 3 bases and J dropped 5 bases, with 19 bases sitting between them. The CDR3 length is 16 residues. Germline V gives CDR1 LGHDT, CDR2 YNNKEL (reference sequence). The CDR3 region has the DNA TGTGCCAGCAGCCATCCCCCGGGGAAAATATGGGAGACCCAGTACTTC. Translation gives CASSHPPGKIWETQYF.